This T cell receptor (beta chain) was found in a study of Graves' ophthalmopathy and Graves' hyperthyroidism. This clonotype was picked up many times. Germline V gives CDR1 LNHNV, CDR2 YYDKDF (reference sequence). CDR3 length: 16 residues. Losses at the gene ends were 1 base for V and 4 bases for J; bases not matched to a gene: 4. Amplified material comprised TCR beta CDR3 regions derived from RNA transcripts. First-round RT-PCR with HTBI primers preceded a second-round multiplex PCR. A single record per CDR3 protein comes from TCRdb applying MiXCR to the multiplex PCR reads. This table holds under 60,000 distinct CDR3 sequences, about half found once.

The source of this sequence is an adult woman with Graves' ophthalmopathy. V gene TRBV15 combines with J gene TRBJ2-1, with TRBD2 matching over 10 bases. Source material: peripheral blood. CDR3 DNA sequence: TGTGCCACCAGCAGAGGGCCAGCGGGAGGGTACAATGAGCAGTTCTTC. This translates into CATSRGPAGGYNEQFF.